This T cell receptor beta chain was captured by sequencing in a study of cytomegalovirus exposure and HLA in healthy donors. Points from the study as a whole: Sequencing depth roughly uniform across donors was assumed in presence/absence analyses.

To note about this clone: Its antigen is unidentified.

Researchers ran the PCR with 60 Vbeta and 13 Jbeta primers. Repertoires were generated with immunoSEQ multiplex PCR, while TCRdb's copy carries only in-frame clones and drops some. The sample lists 140,000 or so clones, about 75% occurring once. This sequence originates from a man aged 55 to 70 in good health and CMV-seronegative. Sequencing input: PBMCs.

This CDR3 is CASSLDLEGGEQFF. The CDR3 DNA reads TGTGCCAGCAGCTTAGATCTCGAAGGAGGTGAGCAGTTCTTC. This chain joins TRBV7-7 and TRBJ2-1, with D maybe TRBD2 (5 bases). Looked up from germline, CDR1 is SSHAT and CDR2 is FNYEAQ (reference sequence). CDR3 size: 14 residues. The V end was cut by 1 base, the J end by 9 bases, with 13 bases between.